These T cell receptor beta chains were read from a single sample in a study of cytomegalovirus exposure and HLA in healthy donors. Profiling relied on immunoSEQ multiplex PCR, and the TCRdb table lists in-frame clones only, not all of them. The table shows about 63,000 clones, with around 80% occurring only once. The sequenced material came from PBMCs. The receptors were gathered from a woman aged 25 to 39 in good health and CMV-seronegative. The CDR3 runs from the conserved cysteine through the conserved F or W. A D gene is named only where the DNA matches it firmly. Clone size is not always given. Where it is, it says once, few, many or a class for expanded clones.

J: TRBJ2-7
size: .
V: TRBV12-5
D: .
CDR3: CASGYPGGHNEQYF
DNA: TGTGCTAGTGGTTACCCCGGGGGGCACAACGAGCAGTACTTC

J: TRBJ1-2
size: .
V: TRBV2
D: .
CDR3: CASSEAEGVGGYTF
DNA: TGTGCCAGCAGTGAAGCAGAAGGGGTAGGTGGCTACACCTTC

J: TRBJ1-1
size: .
V: TRBV7-9
D: TRBD1
CDR3: CASSYLDRVDYPLNTEAFF
DNA: TGTGCCAGCAGCTACCTCGACAGGGTTGATTATCCCTTGAACACTGAAGCTTTCTTT

J: TRBJ1-5
size: once
V: TRBV2
D: .
CDR3: CASSELRDDQPQHF
DNA: TGTGCCAGCAGTGAGTTGAGGGATGATCAGCCCCAGCATTTT

J: TRBJ1-1
size: .
V: TRBV21-1
D: .
CDR3: CASSNLPGQGTEAFF
DNA: TGTGCCAGCAGCAATCTCCCTGGACAGGGCACTGAAGCTTTCTTT

J: TRBJ1-5
size: .
V: TRBV9
D: TRBD1
CDR3: CASSPLDRGQPQHF
DNA: TGTGCCAGCAGCCCCTTAGACAGGGGTCAGCCCCAGCATTTT

J: TRBJ1-1
size: few
V: TRBV29-1
D: .
CDR3: CSVVGRSRTEAFF
DNA: TGCAGCGTTGTTGGCAGATCCAGGACTGAAGCTTTCTTT

J: TRBJ2-5
size: once
V: TRBV6-1
D: .
CDR3: CASSLERYQETQYF
DNA: TGTGCCAGCAGTCTTGAGCGGTACCAAGAGACCCAGTACTTC

J: TRBJ1-2
size: .
V: TRBV6-5
D: .
CDR3: CASSWTGEANYGYTF
DNA: TGTGCCAGCAGTTGGACGGGGGAAGCTAACTATGGCTACACCTTC

J: TRBJ2-7
size: once
V: TRBV18
D: .
CDR3: CASSPWGDYEQYF
DNA: TGTGCCAGCTCACCTTGGGGGGACTACGAGCAGTACTTC

J: TRBJ2-2
size: .
V: TRBV7-2
D: .
CDR3: CASSPLARGNTGELFF
DNA: TGTGCCAGCAGCCCCCTCGCCAGGGGGAACACCGGGGAGCTGTTTTTT

J: TRBJ1-1
size: .
V: TRBV6-5
D: .
CDR3: CASGRRGDTEAFF
DNA: TGTGCCAGCGGAAGACGGGGGGACACTGAAGCTTTCTTT

J: TRBJ2-2
size: .
V: TRBV9
D: TRBD2
CDR3: CASSVSSGGVPGELFF
DNA: TGTGCCAGCAGCGTCTCTAGCGGGGGGGTTCCCGGGGAGCTGTTTTTT

J: TRBJ1-2
size: few
V: TRBV14
D: .
CDR3: CASSLTGTPHGYTF
DNA: TGTGCCAGCTCCCTTACCGGGACACCCCATGGCTACACCTTC

J: TRBJ2-5
size: .
V: TRBV19
D: TRBD2
CDR3: CASSILGTSGVQETQYF
DNA: TGTGCCAGTAGTATCCTCGGGACTAGCGGGGTTCAAGAGACCCAGTACTTC

J: TRBJ2-3
size: .
V: TRBV2
D: TRBD1
CDR3: CASSVPRDRARDTQYF
DNA: TGTGCCAGCAGTGTACCCCGCGACAGGGCCCGGGATACGCAGTATTTT

J: TRBJ1-2
size: few
V: TRBV19
D: .
CDR3: CASSPSTADYGYTF
DNA: TGTGCCAGTAGCCCATCGACAGCTGACTATGGCTACACCTTC

J: TRBJ1-4
size: .
V: TRBV7-8
D: .
CDR3: CASSWTDNEKLFF
DNA: TGTGCCAGCAGCTGGACAGACAATGAAAAACTGTTTTTT

J: TRBJ2-1
size: .
V: TRBV10-2
D: .
CDR3: CASRAGQSQQFF
DNA: TGCGCCAGCAGGGCAGGACAGTCCCAGCAGTTCTTC

J: TRBJ2-1
size: .
V: TRBV5-3
D: TRBD2
CDR3: CARSYTDWDSLAGGPRYNEQFF
DNA: TGTGCCAGAAGCTATACTGACTGGGACAGTTTAGCGGGAGGGCCGAGATACAATGAGCAGTTCTTC

J: TRBJ1-1
size: .
V: TRBV28
D: .
CDR3: CASSLSTGYTEAFF
DNA: TGTGCCAGCAGTTTATCAACAGGGTACACTGAAGCTTTCTTT

J: TRBJ1-1
size: .
V: TRBV15
D: .
CDR3: CATSRGDMDTEAFF
DNA: TGTGCCACCAGCAGAGGAGATATGGACACTGAAGCTTTCTTT

J: TRBJ2-7
size: few
V: TRBV25-1
D: .
CDR3: CASTPGGDSYYEQYF
DNA: TGTGCCAGCACCCCGGGAGGGGACAGTTACTACGAGCAGTACTTC

J: TRBJ1-1
size: .
V: TRBV7-9
D: .
CDR3: CASSHLDTEAFF
DNA: TGTGCCAGCAGCCACTTGGACACTGAAGCTTTCTTT

J: TRBJ2-3
size: .
V: TRBV27
D: .
CDR3: CASSLSGSQFKPDTQYF
DNA: TGTGCCAGCAGTTTATCTGGGAGTCAGTTCAAACCAGATACGCAGTATTTT

J: TRBJ1-4
size: .
V: TRBV11-2
D: .
CDR3: CASSAKQGVNEKLFF
DNA: TGTGCCAGTAGCGCCAAACAGGGAGTCAATGAAAAACTGTTTTTT

J: TRBJ2-5
size: .
V: TRBV5-1
D: TRBD2
CDR3: CASRGSGGAQETQYF
DNA: TGCGCCAGCAGAGGCAGCGGGGGGGCTCAAGAGACCCAGTACTTC

J: TRBJ2-2
size: few
V: TRBV7-3
D: .
CDR3: CASSLEAGTGELFF
DNA: TGTGCCAGCAGCTTAGAAGCAGGGACCGGGGAGCTGTTTTTT

J: TRBJ2-2
size: .
V: TRBV19
D: TRBD2
CDR3: CASSPRLAGPNTGELFF
DNA: TGTGCCAGTAGTCCTCGACTAGCGGGACCGAACACCGGGGAGCTGTTTTTT

J: TRBJ2-1
size: .
V: TRBV4-1
D: .
CDR3: CASSQLPVSSGLTPYNEQFF
DNA: TGCGCCAGCAGCCAACTTCCTGTATCCAGCGGCCTCACCCCCTACAATGAGCAGTTCTTC

J: TRBJ2-4
size: .
V: TRBV30
D: TRBD2
CDR3: CAFRPAGVNIQYF
DNA: TGTGCCTTTCGTCCTGCGGGGGTAAACATTCAGTACTTC

J: TRBJ2-2
size: few
V: TRBV5-1
D: TRBD2
CDR3: CASSLDPEALAGPNTGELFF
DNA: TGCGCCAGCAGCCTAGACCCTGAGGCCTTAGCGGGGCCAAACACCGGGGAGCTGTTTTTT

J: TRBJ1-1
size: few
V: TRBV7-8
D: TRBD1
CDR3: CASSYADRGNTEAFF
DNA: TGTGCCAGCAGCTACGCCGACAGGGGGAACACTGAAGCTTTCTTT

J: TRBJ1-2
size: .
V: TRBV7-2
D: .
CDR3: CASSLGGNYGYTF
DNA: TGTGCCAGCAGCTTAGGCGGGAACTATGGCTACACCTTC

J: TRBJ1-6
size: .
V: TRBV18
D: TRBD1
CDR3: CASSPRGTGDHNSPLHF
DNA: TGTGCCAGCTCGCCAAGAGGCACAGGGGATCATAATTCACCCCTCCACTTT

J: TRBJ2-5
size: .
V: TRBV18
D: .
CDR3: CASSPPGSEETQYF
DNA: TGTGCCAGCTCACCACCCGGGTCAGAAGAGACCCAGTACTTC

J: TRBJ2-1
size: .
V: TRBV30
D: TRBD1
CDR3: CAWTVPGQGAQNEQFF
DNA: TGTGCCTGGACTGTACCGGGACAGGGGGCGCAGAATGAGCAGTTCTTC

J: TRBJ2-3
size: .
V: TRBV10-3
D: .
CDR3: CAISFQGSTDTQYF
DNA: TGTGCCATCAGTTTCCAGGGGAGCACAGATACGCAGTATTTT

J: TRBJ2-3
size: .
V: TRBV7-2
D: .
CDR3: CASSGWRGGQDTQYF
DNA: TGTGCCAGCAGCGGTTGGAGGGGGGGCCAAGATACGCAGTATTTT

J: TRBJ2-3
size: .
V: TRBV5-1
D: .
CDR3: CASSLIGPSFSPEDTQYF
DNA: TGCGCCAGCAGCTTGATTGGGCCTAGCTTCTCCCCCGAGGATACGCAGTATTTT

J: TRBJ1-1
size: .
V: TRBV9
D: TRBD1
CDR3: CASSIRDRGTEAFF
DNA: TGTGCCAGCAGCATCCGGGACAGGGGTACTGAAGCTTTCTTT

J: TRBJ2-3
size: few
V: TRBV19
D: TRBD2
CDR3: CASSSNSGRAADTQYF
DNA: TGTGCCAGTAGTTCCAATAGCGGGCGTGCGGCAGATACGCAGTATTTT

J: TRBJ1-4
size: .
V: TRBV6-5
D: .
CDR3: CASSYSGGTNEKLFF
DNA: TGTGCCAGCAGTTACTCGGGGGGAACCAATGAAAAACTGTTTTTT

J: TRBJ1-1
size: few
V: TRBV27
D: .
CDR3: CAIIQRGGEAFF
DNA: TGTGCCATCATCCAGAGGGGGGGGGAAGCTTTCTTT

J: TRBJ2-1
size: once
V: TRBV13
D: TRBD1
CDR3: CASSVYGQGAGNEQFF
DNA: TGTGCCAGCAGTGTGTATGGACAGGGGGCCGGCAATGAGCAGTTCTTC

J: TRBJ1-1
size: .
V: TRBV19
D: .
CDR3: CASSPQGRSEAFF
DNA: TGTGCCAGTAGCCCCCAGGGAAGGTCTGAAGCTTTCTTT

J: TRBJ2-5
size: once
V: TRBV7-3
D: .
CDR3: CASSPGEYETQYF
DNA: TGTGCCAGCAGCCCGGGGGAGTACGAGACCCAGTACTTC

J: TRBJ1-1
size: .
V: TRBV6-5
D: .
CDR3: CASRVQGGMNTEAFF
DNA: TGTGCCAGCAGAGTCCAGGGAGGCATGAACACTGAAGCTTTCTTT

J: TRBJ1-5
size: .
V: TRBV6-1
D: .
CDR3: CASSEGTGLSQPQHF
DNA: TGTGCCAGCAGTGAAGGAACAGGGCTTAGTCAGCCCCAGCATTTT

J: TRBJ2-3
size: once
V: TRBV5-4
D: TRBD2
CDR3: CASSLPPGGGPDTQYF
DNA: TGTGCCAGCAGCTTGCCCCCCGGGGGGGGACCAGATACGCAGTATTTT

J: TRBJ2-2
size: .
V: TRBV5-5
D: TRBD1
CDR3: CASSPRTGSGELFF
DNA: TGTGCCAGCAGCCCCAGGACAGGGTCCGGGGAGCTGTTTTTT

J: TRBJ2-3
size: .
V: TRBV11-2
D: TRBD2
CDR3: CASSLGGTSGTDTQYF
DNA: TGTGCCAGCAGCTTAGGGGGGACTAGCGGCACAGATACGCAGTATTTT

J: TRBJ1-1
size: .
V: TRBV7-8
D: TRBD1
CDR3: CASSTHGQGTEAFF
DNA: TGTGCCAGCAGCACACACGGACAGGGTACTGAAGCTTTCTTT

J: TRBJ2-5
size: .
V: TRBV19
D: .
CDR3: CASSTLGGGTQYF
DNA: TGTGCCAGTAGTACGCTTGGGGGAGGGACCCAGTACTTC

J: TRBJ1-2
size: .
V: TRBV5-1
D: .
CDR3: CASSEVEDAGYTF
DNA: TGCGCCAGCAGTGAAGTGGAGGATGCGGGCTACACCTTC